This T cell receptor beta chain was recorded in a study of OX40 agonist ivuxolimab in advanced cancers. Across the whole study: Dose-escalation subjects each had hepatocellular carcinoma, melanoma, renal cell or head and neck cancer. One patient with hepatocellular carcinoma and two with cutaneous melanoma, three in all, had partial responses.

The method was immunoSEQ multiplex PCR; TCRdb's version includes in-frame clones alone and lacks a portion of them. The table has around 72,000 clones, about 88% seen once. CDR3 size: 14 residues. V was shortened by 1 base and J by 5 bases, with 9 bases between the two germline ends. The germline gives CDR1 SGHVS, CDR2 FNYEAQ. Comment on this clone: The antigen remains unidentified.

Findings and limits, study-wide: Dose levels from 0.1 to 3.0 mg/kg saw CD4+ and CD8+ blood T cells expand clonally by week 6.

The sample here was CD4+ or CD8+ T cells sorted from blood, taken in a trial of the OX40 agonist ivuxolimab. The receptor's source is an adult with an advanced solid tumor such as melanoma, head and neck, liver or kidney cancer. This chain connects TRBV7-6 to TRBJ2-1; D not certain. The CDR3, as DNA: TGTGCCAGCAGCTTAGGGCAGATTCACAATGAGCAGTTCTTC. Translating it yields CASSLGQIHNEQFF.